The 10 T cell receptor beta chains listed next were all sequenced from one sample in a study of blood T cell repertoires in COVID-19. The protocol was immunoSEQ multiplex PCR, while the TCRdb copy is restricted to in-frame clones and leaves out a portion. This table holds hundreds of thousands of clones, 87% found once. Sequenced input: PBMCs or T cells enriched from blood (not recorded which). The receptors were gathered from a man aged 40-49 years in a cohort exposed to, infected with or recovered from COVID-19 (not recorded which).

This chain links TRBV18 with TRBJ2-2; 8 nucleotides line up with TRBD2. After removal of 4 bases from V and 1 base from J, the junction contained 8 bases not matched to a gene. The CDR3 contains 17 residues. Germline lookup yields CDR1 KGHSH and CDR2 LQKENI. CDR3 in amino acids: CASSRMGLAGNTGELFF. CDR3 nucleotides: TGTGCCAGCTCACGTATGGGGCTAGCGGGGAACACCGGGGAGCTGTTTTTT.

The rearrangement links TRBV2 to TRBJ2-1; D is undetermined. This CDR3 comprises 11 residues. The germline V gene encodes CDR1 SNHLY and CDR2 FYNNEI. Between the trimmed V and J ends, which lost 3 bases and 9 bases, there was a span of 6 bases. CDR3 DNA: TGTGCCAGCAGTGATCCTTTTGAGCAGTTCTTC. Translation: CASSDPFEQFF.

This chain joins TRBV7-2 and TRBJ1-3, with 7 bases aligning to TRBD1. CDR3 size: 15 residues. Germline V lookup: CDR1 SGHTA, CDR2 FQGNSA. Unmatched junction bases numbered 7, after V lost 4 bases and J lost 4 bases. The chain's CDR3 is CASSSTLTGGNTIYF. The CDR3 bases are TGTGCCAGCAGCTCGACCCTGACAGGGGGAAACACCATATATTTT.

V gene TRBV7-8 combines with J gene TRBJ2-1, with TRBD2 identical over 11 bases. CDR3 length equals 21 residues. Per germline, CDR1 SGHVS and CDR2 FQNEAQ. Trimming cost V 1 base and J 0 bases; bases outside gene matches: 14. The CDR3 DNA is TGTGCCAGCAGCTTAGACAGGCGGGCCAGGACTAGCGGGCGCTCCTACAATGAGCAGTTCTTC. Translating gives CASSLDRRARTSGRSYNEQFF. The complete variable domain, with remaining parts taken from reference TRBV7-8 and TRBJ2-1, reads GAGVSQSPRYKVAKRGQDVALRCDPISGHVSLFWYQQALGQGPEFLTYFQNEAQLDKSGLPSDRFFAERPEGSVSTLKIQRTQQEDSAVYLCASSLDRRARTSGRSYNEQFFGPGTRLTVL.

This clone has only one observation. The chain carries TRBV4-2 and TRBJ1-5, with TRBD1 matching over 9 bases. The CDR3 runs 14 residues. V shed 5 bases and J 5 bases; nucleotides not matched to a gene: 4. The germline V gene encodes CDR1 LGHNA and CDR2 YNFKEQ. In DNA, the CDR3 is TGTGCCAGCAGCATTCGGACAGGGGATCAGCCCCAGCATTTT. It specifies CASSIRTGDQPQHF.

CDR3 sequence (DNA): TGTGCCAGCAGCTTAGGCGGGACAGGGGGCCATGAGCAGTTCTTC. Translated: CASSLGGTGGHEQFF. This chain connects TRBV7-2 to TRBJ2-1; TRBD1 aligns across 12 bases. The V and J ends lost 1 base and 8 bases, in that order; junction bases with no gene match: 3. Germline assignment: CDR1 SGHTA and CDR2 FQGNSA. This CDR3 has 15 residues.

This chain uses TRBV19 with TRBJ2-7, with D possibly being TRBD2 (6 bases). The CDR3 covers 16 residues. V lost 6 bases to trimming and J lost 2 bases, with 20 bases between them. Germline V gene sequence: CDR1 LNHDA, CDR2 SQIVND (reference sequence). The CDR3 bases are TGTGCCAGTAGAGGCCCGGGCGGGAAGACCCCCTACGAGCAGTACTTC. Protein: CASRGPGGKTPYEQYF.

This chain connects TRBV11-2 to TRBJ1-6; D may be TRBD1 (6 bases). Germline CDR1 is SGHAT and CDR2 is FQNNGV. The CDR3 is 15 residues long. V lost 4 bases and J 7 bases, leaving 14 bases between the germline ends. CDR3 DNA: TGTGCCAGCAGCTCGCTACAGGGTCCAAATTCACCCCTCCACTTT. Its protein is CASSSLQGPNSPLHF.

J is TRBJ2-1 and V is TRBV19, with D unclear. The CDR3 extends over 15 amino acids. In germline, CDR1 is LNHDA, CDR2 SQIVND (reference sequence). Trimming left V 6 bases short and J 1 base short, with 13 bases between. The CDR3 nucleotides read TGTGCCAGTAGCAGACTGGCTCAATCCTACAATGAGCAGTTCTTC. Its translation is CASSRLAQSYNEQFF.

V is TRBV18 and J is TRBJ1-5; no firm D call. Germline V CDR1 and CDR2: KGHSH, LQKENI. The V end lost 8 bases, the J end lost 2 bases, and 10 bases lay between the germline ends. The CDR3 is 13 residues long. In nucleotides, the CDR3 is TGTGCCAGCGCGGCGGCGGGCAATCAGCCCCAGCATTTT. As protein: CASAAAGNQPQHF.